The 14 T cell receptor beta chains below all came from one sample that was sequenced in a study of control samples from healthy donors and cancer patients. The protocol was immunoSEQ multiplex PCR, while the TCRdb copy is restricted to in-frame clones and leaves out a portion. This sample has approximately 120,000 clones, with approximately 92% found just once. The sequenced sample was PBMCs. The receptors shown here come from a man at least 80 years old with head and neck cancer.

The chain combines TRBV18 with TRBJ1-3, with 8 bases identical to TRBD1. V was pared by 6 bases and J by 8 bases, with 6 bases of the junction left unmatched. Germline V gene lookup returns CDR1 KGHSH and CDR2 LQKENI. The CDR3 runs to 13 residues. The CDR3 sequence: CASSPDRGYTIYF. For the CDR3, the DNA is TGTGCCAGCTCCCCTGACAGGGGATACACCATATATTTT.

The chain links TRBV7-9 to TRBJ1-5; maybe TRBD1 (5 bases). The CDR3 loop spans 15 amino acids. Between the trimmed V and J ends, which lost 4 bases and 4 bases, there was a span of 14 bases. The germline V gene encodes CDR1 SEHNR and CDR2 FQNEAQ (reference sequence). CDR3 loop: CASSSEDIPNQPQHF. CDR3 bases: TGTGCCAGCAGCTCAGAGGACATCCCTAATCAGCCCCAGCATTTT.

V is TRBV19 and J is TRBJ2-7; tentative D call: TRBD2 (5 bases). Germline V gives CDR1 LNHDA, CDR2 SQIVND (reference sequence). V gave up 3 bases and J gave up 2 bases, with 14 bases separating them. The CDR3 is made up of 15 amino acids. CDR3 sequence (DNA): TGTGCCAGTAGTATTAGCATTGCCGGGACCTACGAGCAGTACTTC. Translating gives CASSISIAGTYEQYF.

The count of this clone is one. This rearrangement joins TRBV6-5 to TRBJ1-2, with 7 bases that match TRBD1. In germline, CDR1 is MNHEY, CDR2 SVGAGI. The CDR3 consists of 12 residues. After removal of 8 bases from V and 6 bases from J, the junction contained 6 bases not matched to a gene. The CDR3 coding sequence is TGTGCCAGCGGGTCAGGGGGAGATGGCTACACCTTC. Translated: CASGSGGDGYTF.

The DNA for the CDR3 is TGCGCCAGCAGCCAAGCCGTGGCAGTTGGAAACACCATATATTTT. Translated, it gives CASSQAVAVGNTIYF. The rearrangement joins TRBV4-3 to TRBJ1-3; D not certain. This CDR3 comprises 15 residues. Germline lookup yields CDR1 LGHNA and CDR2 YSLEER. V lost 1 base, J lost 3 bases, and 10 bases lay in between.

Here the CDR3 DNA reads TGTGCCAGCAGCTTAGGCAGGGGCCAATCAGGGGCCAAAAACATTCAGTACTTC. It codes for CASSLGRGQSGAKNIQYF. The rearrangement links TRBV7-2 to TRBJ2-4; maybe TRBD1 (6 bases). Trimming pared 1 base from V and 1 base from J, leaving 17 bases between. There are 18 residues in the CDR3. Germline CDR1 SGHTA, CDR2 FQGNSA.

Here the CDR3 DNA reads TGTGCCTGGAGTGGACAGGGGGCAGGTGGCTACACCTTC. Encoded protein: CAWSGQGAGGYTF. The chain carries TRBV30 and TRBJ1-2; TRBD1 agrees at 10 bases. The V segment lost 1 base and the J segment 7 bases; nucleotides outside the gene matches: 3. The V gene's germline CDR1 is GTSNPN and CDR2 SVGIG (reference sequence). The CDR3 is 13 residues long.

This chain connects TRBV9 to TRBJ2-5; D gene unclear. Germline V lookup: CDR1 SGDLS, CDR2 YYNGEE. The V end was cut by 6 bases, the J end by 4 bases, with 7 bases between. The CDR3 runs to 11 residues. The CDR3 region is CASTERETQYF. CDR3 DNA: TGTGCCAGCACCGAGCGAGAGACCCAGTACTTC.

The rearrangement links TRBV12-5 to TRBJ1-4, with 7 bases identical to TRBD1. The CDR3 is 16 residues long. V gave up 5 bases and J gave up 14 bases; unmatched junction bases: 20. Germline CDR1 LGHNT, CDR2 FRNRAP. The CDR3 region is CASGPTSPGQISLLFF. CDR3 sequence (DNA): TGTGCTAGTGGTCCCACCTCCCCGGGACAGATATCCCTTCTGTTTTTT. The variable domain in full, completed from reference TRBV12-5 and TRBJ1-4, reads DARVTQTPRHKVTEMGQEVTMRCQPILGHNTVFWYRQTMMQGLELLAYFRNRAPLDDSGMPKDRFSAEMPDATLATLKIQPSEPRDSAVYFCASGPTSPGQISLLFFGSGTQLSVL.

In DNA, the CDR3 is TGTGCCAGCAGCGTAGGAGGGCAGGCTGGAGGCGTCCTGACTTTC. Translating it yields CASSVGGQAGGVLTF. The chain carries TRBV9 and TRBJ2-6; a weak D match, TRBD2 (5 bases). V lost 0 bases and J 12 bases, leaving 16 bases between the germline ends. Germline values: CDR1 SGDLS, CDR2 YYNGEE. This CDR3 is built from 15 residues.

This chain connects TRBV19 to TRBJ2-4, with a possible D match to TRBD1 (5 bases). Trimming removed 3 bases at V and 1 base at J, with 16 bases between. Germline V gene data show CDR1 as LNHDA and CDR2 as SQIVND (reference sequence). CDR3 length: 17 amino acids. The CDR3 loop is CASSISFAGRAKNIQYF. The CDR3 DNA follows: TGTGCCAGTAGTATTTCTTTTGCAGGGCGGGCCAAAAACATTCAGTACTTC.

This sequence joins TRBV15 and TRBJ1-2; no definite D call. This CDR3 is built from 15 residues. Germline assignment: CDR1 LNHNV and CDR2 YYDKDF (reference sequence). V was clipped by 0 bases and J by 1 base, with 9 bases between them. Here the CDR3 reads CATSRDRRDNYGYTF. CDR3 DNA: TGTGCCACCAGCAGAGATAGGAGGGATAACTATGGCTACACCTTC.

The chain employs TRBV18 and TRBJ2-2; maybe TRBD2 (5 bases). Trimming removed 3 bases from V and 6 bases from J, with 14 bases in between. Looked up from germline, CDR1 is KGHSH and CDR2 is LQKENI. This CDR3 comprises 15 residues. The CDR3 region has the DNA TGTGCCAGCTCACCCCCCCAGAGGGTTCCCGGGGAGCTGTTTTTT. Residues: CASSPPQRVPGELFF.

The V gene is TRBV19, the J gene TRBJ2-1; perhaps TRBD1 as D (6 bases). Germline loops: CDR1 LNHDA, CDR2 SQIVND (reference sequence). V was shortened by 3 bases and J by 4 bases, with 16 bases between the two germline ends. The CDR3 totals 16 residues. Here the CDR3 reads CASSMRIRTDYNEQFF. The CDR3 DNA sequence: TGTGCCAGTAGTATGAGGATTCGGACAGATTACAATGAGCAGTTCTTC.